The 2 T cell receptor beta chains below were found in one sample sequenced in a study of T cell therapy after organ transplantation. Produced via immunoSEQ multiplex PCR; TCRdb's table is partial and in-frame only. This table holds about 18,000 clones, over 75% found once. For these TCRs, the target antigens are not known. Regarding time point: 20-29 weeks after completion of therapy. Sequenced here: CD8+ T cells from blood, sampled after autologous CMV-specific T cell therapy. The source is a human patient who had received a solid organ transplant and had CMV disease. Part of the T cell pool may stem from the graft donor.

The chain uses TRBV4-3 and TRBJ1-1; 8 bases line up with TRBD1. Germline V gives CDR1 LGHNA, CDR2 YSLEER. The CDR3 runs to 14 residues. Trimming took 6 bases from V and 1 from J; bases not matched to a gene: 4. CDR3 in DNA: TGCGCCAGCAGGCAGGGGGCTTGGAACACTGAAGCTTTCTTT. It specifies CASRQGAWNTEAFF.

Note on this clone: This specimen includes other DNA sequences encoding the same CDR3. The V and J genes are TRBV19 and TRBJ1-5; tentative D call: TRBD1 (5 bases). Germline CDR1 is LNHDA and CDR2 is SQIVND (reference sequence). Trimming stripped 2 bases from V and 1 base from J, with 6 bases between. The CDR3 runs to 14 residues. The CDR3: CASSIRDSNQPQHF. DNA for the CDR3: TGTGCCAGTAGTATAAGGGACAGCAATCAGCCCCAGCATTTT.